The TCR beta chain under discussion was sequenced for a study of blood T cell repertoires in COVID-19 (dated by TCRdb to the early 2020s). Study-level background: Samples from collaborators originated in the United States, Italy and Spain and spanned both the acute and convalescent phases of COVID-19. The prospective study material was composed of cDNA or gDNA derived from T cells, B-cell-depleted T cells, or PBMCs. The dataset comprised deeply sampled blood TCRbeta repertoires from subjects exposed to, actively infected with, or recovered from COVID-19. The repertoires were released in a freely available public database intended as a resource for research on the immune response to SARS-CoV-2. Samples were obtained from the ongoing ImmuneRACE study (first 160 participants) and from some 1,200 subjects provided by 6 global collaborators. Nearly every sample came with metadata listing a de-identified subject ID, COVID-19 status, age in years and sex. HLA class I and class II types, where available, came from metadata supplied by the sample provider rather than from assay-based typing. What the research found in general, with its limitations: The amount of clinical and demographic metadata varied by source and participant and was provided uncurated.

TCRbeta CDR3 regions were amplified from genomic DNA using the immunoSEQ Assay, a bias-controlled multiplex PCR. The original pipeline was this. Nucleated cell counts per sample were estimated from amplification of reference gene primers within the assay. Sequence reads were collapsed and filtered to measure the absolute abundance of every unique TCRbeta CDR3 rearrangement. For each sample, productive Simpson clonality was calculated as the square root of Simpson's diversity index over productive rearrangements. Sourced from immuneACCESS, this table was stored by TCRdb with only in-frame sequences that have V and J called. A share of the clones is absent; for the studies checked, an unresolved V gene accounts for under half, and the remainder has no known explanation. That table furnishes V, J and clone size, whereas the DNA furnished D and trimming. Here the sample has 65,000 or so clones; approximately 80% occur a single time. The ten top clones hold roughly 10% of the sample.

The sample holds a few counts of this clone. The specificity of this receptor is unknown. No much larger clone exists at a distance of one base, and base qualities are not known. CDR1 and CDR2 were assigned from the germline V gene as MRHNA and SNTAGT. A distance of 3 bases separates the germline ends of V and J, which lose 2 bases and 0 bases respectively. Its CDR3 holds 13 amino acids, cysteine through phenylalanine. The sequence is cut down to CDR3 DNA, 39 bases in frame from base 1. At one collaborating source in Seattle, patients were enrolled during active infection and were followed longitudinally through the course of disease. Collaborating institutions collected whole blood in K2EDTA tubes following their own protocols. For TCRbeta analysis, collaborators shipped samples as frozen whole blood, isolated PBMCs, or DNA extracted from either of those sample types.

The TCR comes from a young man with COVID-19, enrolled during active disease. Here the chain combines TRBV6-4 and TRBJ2-3, with no confident D gene call. Sample: peripheral blood. The base sequence is TGTGCCAGCAGTGACACTAGCACAGATACGCAGTATTTT. Its translation is CASSDTSTDTQYF.